The T cell receptor beta chain under discussion was sequenced for a study of OX40 agonist ivuxolimab in advanced cancers. This table comes from immunoSEQ multiplex PCR, and its TCRdb copy is limited to in-frame clones, with some not included. Among 65,000 to 85,000 clones, approximately 85% were seen once, and the ten largest hold around 2%. Trimming removed 2 bases from V and 5 bases from J, with 7 bases in between. The germline V gene encodes CDR1 SGHVS and CDR2 FQNEAQ. The CDR3 runs 12 residues. This clone was seen just once. This sequence originates from an adult with an advanced solid tumor such as melanoma, head and neck, liver or kidney cancer. Source: CD4+ or CD8+ T cells sorted from blood, taken in a trial of the OX40 agonist ivuxolimab. The V call is TRBV7-8, the J call TRBJ2-7; D may be TRBD1 (5 bases). As DNA, the CDR3 is TGTGCCAGCAGCTTATTGACAGACGAGCAGTACTTC. Translation gives CASSLLTDEQYF. The full variable domain, in which reference TRBV7-8 and TRBJ2-7 provide the parts outside the CDR3, is GAGVSQSPRYKVAKRGQDVALRCDPISGHVSLFWYQQALGQGPEFLTYFQNEAQLDKSGLPSDRFFAERPEGSVSTLKIQRTQQEDSAVYLCASSLLTDEQYFGPGTRLTVT.